The entry that follows covers one T cell receptor beta chain sequence. This clone was counted once. No cognate antigen has been identified for it. Nothing much larger sits one base from this clone, and base qualities are not available. CDR1 and CDR2 (SGHDT, YYEEEE) derive from the germline V gene. From the cysteine through the phenylalanine, the CDR3 covers 16 amino acids. The retained sequence is limited to the CDR3, 48 bases, with the frame set at the first base. V was cut back by 1 base and J by 3 bases, leaving a gap of 13 bases between them. The library came from the immunoSEQ multiplex PCR assay. Here the immuneACCESS table is served through TCRdb, limited to in-frame sequences with V and J called. Missing clones are a known gap in these copies; in checked studies unresolved V genes cover under half, and the rest lacks a known reason. The sample has about 160,000 clones on record, over 95% of them singletons. The ten largest make up over 0.9% of the sample.

The sample is drawn from a study of control samples from healthy donors and cancer patients (dated by TCRdb to the early 2020s). The rearrangement combines TRBV5-6 with TRBJ2-2, with a tentative D gene TRBD2 over 5 matching bases. This sequence originates from a woman aged 30 to 39 in good health. Material: blood. The CDR3 amino acid sequence is: CASSLWRVGDTGELFF. The DNA sequence follows: TGTGCCAGCAGCTTGTGGCGGGTTGGGGACACCGGGGAGCTGTTTTTT.